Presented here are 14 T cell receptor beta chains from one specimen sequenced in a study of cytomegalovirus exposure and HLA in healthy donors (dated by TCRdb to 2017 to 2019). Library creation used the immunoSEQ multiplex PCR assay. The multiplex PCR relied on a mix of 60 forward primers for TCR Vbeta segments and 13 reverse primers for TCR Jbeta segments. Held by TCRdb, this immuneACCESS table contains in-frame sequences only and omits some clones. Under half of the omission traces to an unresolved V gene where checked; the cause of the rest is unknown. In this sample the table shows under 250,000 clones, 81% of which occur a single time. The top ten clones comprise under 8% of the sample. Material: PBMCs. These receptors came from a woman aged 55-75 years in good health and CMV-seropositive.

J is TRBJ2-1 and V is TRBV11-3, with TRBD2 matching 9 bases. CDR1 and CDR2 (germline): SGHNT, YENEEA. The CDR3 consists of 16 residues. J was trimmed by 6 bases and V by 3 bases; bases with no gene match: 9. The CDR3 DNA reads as TGTGCCAGCAGCTTTGCTAGCGGGATCGGGAGCAATGAGCAGTTCTTC. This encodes CASSFASGIGSNEQFF.

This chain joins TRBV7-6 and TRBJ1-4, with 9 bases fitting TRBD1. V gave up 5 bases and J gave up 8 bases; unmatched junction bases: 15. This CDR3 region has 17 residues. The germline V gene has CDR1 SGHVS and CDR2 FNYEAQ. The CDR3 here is CASSRTGGFSLGEKLFF. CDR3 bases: TGTGCCAGCAGCCGTACAGGGGGCTTTTCCCTCGGGGAAAAACTGTTTTTT.

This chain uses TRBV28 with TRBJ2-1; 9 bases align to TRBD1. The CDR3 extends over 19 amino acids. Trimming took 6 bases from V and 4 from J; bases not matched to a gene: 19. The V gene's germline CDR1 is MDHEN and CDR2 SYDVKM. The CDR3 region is CASSRGTGKRLGLYNEQFF. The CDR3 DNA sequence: TGTGCCAGCAGCAGAGGGACAGGGAAAAGACTAGGGTTATACAATGAGCAGTTCTTC.

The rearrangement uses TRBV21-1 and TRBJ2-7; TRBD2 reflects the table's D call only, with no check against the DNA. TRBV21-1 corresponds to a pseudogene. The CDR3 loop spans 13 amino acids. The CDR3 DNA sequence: TGTGCCAGCAGCAAAGCCCTAGATTACGAGCAGTACTTC. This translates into CASSKALDYEQYF.

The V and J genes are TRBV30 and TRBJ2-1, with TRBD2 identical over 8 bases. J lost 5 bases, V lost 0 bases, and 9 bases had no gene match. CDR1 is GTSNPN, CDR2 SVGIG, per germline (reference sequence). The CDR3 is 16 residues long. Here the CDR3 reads CAWSVFASGPDNEQFF. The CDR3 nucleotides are TGTGCCTGGAGTGTATTTGCTAGCGGGCCAGACAATGAGCAGTTCTTC.

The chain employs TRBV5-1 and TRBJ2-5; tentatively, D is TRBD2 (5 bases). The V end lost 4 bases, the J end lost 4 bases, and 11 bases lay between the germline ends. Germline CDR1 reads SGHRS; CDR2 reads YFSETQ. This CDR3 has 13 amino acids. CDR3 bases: TGCGCCAGCAGCCCGGAGGCCCCAGAGACCCAGTACTTC. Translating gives CASSPEAPETQYF.

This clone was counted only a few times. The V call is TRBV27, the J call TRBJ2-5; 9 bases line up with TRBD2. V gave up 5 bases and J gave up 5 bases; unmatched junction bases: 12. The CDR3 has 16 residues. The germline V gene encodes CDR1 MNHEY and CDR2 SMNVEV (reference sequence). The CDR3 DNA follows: TGTGCCAGCAGTCCGCGGGGGGGGTTAGGTCTGGAGACCCAGTACTTC. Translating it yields CASSPRGGLGLETQYF.

In DNA, the CDR3 is TGCGCCAGCAGCCTGGAAGGGGGCTCTGGGGCCAACGTCCTGACTTTC. This gives the protein CASSLEGGSGANVLTF. The chain is built from TRBV5-1 and TRBJ2-6; a possible D gene is TRBD1 (6 bases). The CDR3 runs to 16 residues. Germline loops: CDR1 SGHRS, CDR2 YFSETQ. V was clipped by 4 bases and J by 0 bases, with 11 bases between them.

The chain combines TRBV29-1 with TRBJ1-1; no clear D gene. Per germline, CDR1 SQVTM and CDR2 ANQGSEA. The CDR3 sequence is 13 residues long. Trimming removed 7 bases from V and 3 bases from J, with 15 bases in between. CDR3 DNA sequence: TGCAGCGCCTCACAGCGGATGGACACTGAAGCTTTCTTT. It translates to CSASQRMDTEAFF.

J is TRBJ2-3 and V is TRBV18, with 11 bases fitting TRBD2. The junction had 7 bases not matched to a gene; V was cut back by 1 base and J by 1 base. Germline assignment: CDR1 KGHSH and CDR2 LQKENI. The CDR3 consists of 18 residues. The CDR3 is CASSPRFPGLAGTDTQYF. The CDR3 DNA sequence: TGTGCCAGCTCACCACGGTTCCCGGGACTAGCGGGCACAGATACGCAGTATTTT.

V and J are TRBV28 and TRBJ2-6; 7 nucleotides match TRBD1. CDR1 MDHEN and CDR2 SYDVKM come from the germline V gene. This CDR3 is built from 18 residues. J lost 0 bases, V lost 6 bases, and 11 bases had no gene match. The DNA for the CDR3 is TGTGCCAGCAGGCCACCTCGACAGGGACCCTCTGGGGCCAACGTCCTGACTTTC. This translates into CASRPPRQGPSGANVLTF.

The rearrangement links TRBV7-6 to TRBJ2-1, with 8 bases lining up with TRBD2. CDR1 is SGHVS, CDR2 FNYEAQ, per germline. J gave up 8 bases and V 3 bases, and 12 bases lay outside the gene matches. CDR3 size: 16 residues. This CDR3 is CASSFSGGRTSDEQFF. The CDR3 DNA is TGTGCCAGCAGCTTTTCTGGCGGGAGGACTTCAGATGAGCAGTTCTTC.

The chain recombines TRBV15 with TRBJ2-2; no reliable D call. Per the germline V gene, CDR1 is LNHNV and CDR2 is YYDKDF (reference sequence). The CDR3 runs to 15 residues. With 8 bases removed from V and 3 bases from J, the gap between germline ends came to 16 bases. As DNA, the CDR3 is TGTGCCACCGAGAGGTGGCCTCGGGACACCGGGGAGCTGTTTTTT. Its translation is CATERWPRDTGELFF.

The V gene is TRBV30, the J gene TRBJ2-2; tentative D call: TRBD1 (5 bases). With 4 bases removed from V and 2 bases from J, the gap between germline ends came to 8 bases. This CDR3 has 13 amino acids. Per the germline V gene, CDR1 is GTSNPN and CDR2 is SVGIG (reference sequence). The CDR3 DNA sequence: TGTGCCTGGACAGGGTTAAACACCGGGGAGCTGTTTTTT. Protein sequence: CAWTGLNTGELFF.